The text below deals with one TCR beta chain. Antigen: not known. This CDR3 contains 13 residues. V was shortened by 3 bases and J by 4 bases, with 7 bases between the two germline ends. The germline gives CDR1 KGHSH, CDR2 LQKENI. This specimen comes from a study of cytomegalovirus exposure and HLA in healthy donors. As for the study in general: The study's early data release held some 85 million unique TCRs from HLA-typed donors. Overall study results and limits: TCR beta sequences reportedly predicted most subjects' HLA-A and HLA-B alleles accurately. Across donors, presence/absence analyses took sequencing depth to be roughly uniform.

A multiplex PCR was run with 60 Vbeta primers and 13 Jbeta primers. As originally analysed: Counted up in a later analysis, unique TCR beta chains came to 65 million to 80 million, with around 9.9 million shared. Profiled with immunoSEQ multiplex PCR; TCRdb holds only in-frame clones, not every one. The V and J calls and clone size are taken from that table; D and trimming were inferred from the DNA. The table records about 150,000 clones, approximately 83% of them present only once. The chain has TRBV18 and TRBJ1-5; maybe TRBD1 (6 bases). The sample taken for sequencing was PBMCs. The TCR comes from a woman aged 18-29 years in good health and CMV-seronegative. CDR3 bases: TGTGCCAGCTCACCGGGACAAAATCAGCCCCAGCATTTT. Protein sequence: CASSPGQNQPQHF.